These T cell receptor beta chains were read from a single sample in a study of control samples from healthy donors and cancer patients. Sequencing used immunoSEQ multiplex PCR; TCRdb keeps in-frame clones, though not all of them. The data show some 150,000 clones, with about 94% seen just once and 11% to 15% held by the top ten. The sequencing sample was made of PBMCs. Receptors originate from a man in his 60s with colorectal cancer. Both conserved end residues are part of each CDR3. A D gene is named only where the DNA matches it firmly. Where a row states a size, it is once, few, many or the class of an expanded clone; other rows omit it.

>.|TRBV5-1|TRBJ1-1|.
TGCGCCAGCAGCTTCGGATTAGGGAAGGAAGCTTTCTTT
CASSFGLGKEAFF
>.|TRBV5-1|TRBJ2-7|.
TGCGCCAGCAGCGGCCGGGGCCCATCCTACGAGCAGTACTTC
CASSGRGPSYEQYF
>.|TRBV6-4|TRBJ1-1|TRBD1
TGTGCCAGCAGTGACTCGGAGTGCGTAAGGGACAGGGCCAATTCTGAAGCTTTCTTT
CASSDSECVRDRANSEAFF
>once|TRBV3-1/TRBV3-2|TRBJ1-1|.
TGTGCCAGCAGCCAACGGTCAGAAGGTACTGAAGCTTTCTTT
CASSQRSEGTEAFF
>once|TRBV27|TRBJ1-6|.
TGTGCCAGCAGTTCTCCGGGAGTGCGGAATTCACCCCTCCACTTT
CASSSPGVRNSPLHF
>.|TRBV6-5|TRBJ2-5|.
TGTGCCAGCCTTAGTCGGACGGACCAAGAGACCCAGTACTTC
CASLSRTDQETQYF
>.|TRBV25-1|TRBJ1-5|.
TGTGCCAGCAGGGGGGCCTCGCGAAGCAATCAGCCCCAGCATTTT
CASRGASRSNQPQHF
>.|TRBV5-1|TRBJ1-4|.
TGCGCCAGTCGCTGGGCAACTAATGAAAAACTGTTTTTT
CASRWATNEKLFF
>.|TRBV5-4|TRBJ1-6|TRBD1
TGTGCCAGCAGCCCCAGGACAGGGGGTGATTCACCCCTCCACTTT
CASSPRTGGDSPLHF
>once|TRBV2|TRBJ2-5|TRBD2
TGTGCCAGCAGTGGGACTAGCGGGGGTGAGACCCAGTACTTC
CASSGTSGGETQYF
>.|TRBV24-1|TRBJ2-2|.
TGTGCCACCTCTCCAGGGGCGAACACCGGGGAGCTGTTTTTT
CATSPGANTGELFF
>.|TRBV19|TRBJ1-2|.
TGTGCCAGTAGTATATCCCCCGCGGACAATAACTATGGCTACACCTTC
CASSISPADNNYGYTF